This T cell receptor (beta chain) originates from a study of chemoradiotherapy in HPV16-positive cancers. Study outcomes and limitations: HPV-responsive T-cell expansion during chemoradiotherapy was linked to improved recurrence-free survival in HPV16-positive patients. Non-HPV-specific T cells did not expand in tumors during treatment, whereas candidate HPV-specific clones and E7-related motifs did. HPV-specific T cells were functionally defined from only a couple of HPV16-positive patients.

This clone was observed a few times. Its antigen is as yet unknown. V was pared by 3 bases and J by 2 bases, with 4 bases of the junction left unmatched. Germline V gene sequence: CDR1 LNHDA, CDR2 SQIVND (reference sequence). The CDR3 has 15 residues. Using immunoSEQ multiplex PCR, the repertoire was profiled, and TCRdb retains in-frame clones only, with some absent. The sample lists around 7,000 clones; roughly 82% were seen once. The J gene is TRBJ1-1, the V gene TRBV19; 9 nucleotides match TRBD1. Sequenced here: tumor tissue, sampled from a patient who underwent chemoradiotherapy. This receptor was identified in a human donor with HPV-associated anogenital cancer. The CDR3 is CASSIRTGDNTEAFF. CDR3 nucleotide sequence: TGTGCCAGTAGTATTAGGACAGGGGATAACACTGAAGCTTTCTTT.